This T cell receptor beta chain was found in a study of cytomegalovirus exposure and HLA in healthy donors (dated by TCRdb to 2016 to 2017). Study-wide context: In an earlier analysis of roughly 590 of the donors, approximately 300 Gb of sequence data and approximately 100 million unique TCR beta sequences from about 179 million T cells were reported. Of the 300 to 450 genotyped donors, 81% fell in the genetic ancestry cluster associated with self-reported Caucasian donors. The T cell repertoires of 550 to 850 subjects were profiled by immunosequencing and related to cytomegalovirus serostatus. Besides the first cohort of roughly 640 subjects, a separate validation cohort made up of roughly 120 different subjects was used. To decide whether each TCR beta V gene segment behaved as functional or pseudogenic, an earlier analysis of some 540 of the donors relied on high-throughput TCR beta sequencing. Genome-wide SNP genotypes for about 55% of the roughly 670 donors were used in a later genetic analysis, which treated that subset as a discovery cohort. Five DR-DQ haplotypes were treated as single units for association and clustering because of strong linkage in the cohort. Donor age, sex, ethnicity and CMV serostatus were compiled together with the repertoire data. Typing coverage varied by locus: roughly 629-640 donors for A, B, C, DRB1 and DQB1; more than 500 for DQA1; more than 600 for DPA1; approximately 490 for DPB1. Rather than drawing on any new phenotypic data, the later analysis identified candidate immune exposures from TCR beta sequences and the way those sequences occurred across donors. Among roughly 400 genotyped donors of the cohort, an average of around 250,000 unique TCR beta nucleotide sequences was sequenced per donor, of which about 18% were non-productive. HLA typing covered class I and class II loci at four-digit resolution. Approximately 310 gigabases of sequencing data and roughly 81 million unique TCR sequences made up an early release that covered fewer than 650 HLA-typed donors. The study aimed to test whether signatures of past pathogen exposure could be identified by cataloging public T cell receptors. All discovery cohort repertoires had been generated using a single sequencing platform. To predict cytomegalovirus infection status, the study combined high-throughput TCR immunosequencing, statistical association of individual TCRs with disease status, and machine learning. A later analysis re-analyzed previously published TCR beta repertoires from approximately 670 donors and added high-resolution HLA genotyping to study TCR occurrence patterns.

The research as a whole found: A later analysis found that HLA-associated TCR beta chains were more clonally expanded and had lower generation probabilities than equally common non-associated chains. According to a later analysis, TCR association rates differed among HLA loci, with DRB1 alleles showing the most associated TCRs and HLA-C alleles showing the fewest. Linkage disequilibrium might explain the correlated functional status among segregating V segments, but an unknown experimental factor could not be ruled out. In a later genetic analysis, a missense DCLRE1C variant was associated with V-gene and J-gene trimming of TCR beta chains, and the association was replicated in an independent cohort. Most TCR sequences were seen in very few donors, while some public TCRs were found in many individuals. Immune exposure information for the cohort was limited to CMV serostatus. According to a later genetic analysis, donors in an Asian-associated ancestry cluster had fewer N-insertions in productive TCRs than the approximately 670-donor mean. In an earlier analysis of roughly 560 of the donors, most TCR beta V segments were observed in productive rearrangements about 90% or about 30% of the time, broadly matching IMGT annotations. This cohort had only TCR beta chains sequenced, and the lack of alpha or paired-chain data limited which features could be detected. The study gave a list of 150 to 200 TCR beta chains associated with cytomegalovirus. A later analysis found that most CMV-associated TCR beta chains appeared HLA-restricted, with HLA associations seemingly driven largely by CMV exposure. In both the original and validation cohorts, the classifier was reported to diagnose cytomegalovirus status with high specificity and sensitivity. Because some donors lacked HLA typing at each locus, the association tests relied only on the typed subset. A cluster of highly shared sequence variants was judged likely to be a technical artifact of the sequencing pipeline. Presence/absence analyses assumed roughly uniform sequencing depth across donors, an assumption that may not hold. The earlier analysis of about 600 of the donors excluded seventeen rarely observed V segments, including chromosome 9 orphons, because counts were too low. A further reported finding was that TCR beta sequences accurately predicted the HLA-A and HLA-B alleles for most subjects in the first cohort. According to the authors, the approach could potentially be generalized to other disease states and immunological phenotypes. At a false discovery rate of 0.05, a later analysis linked 15,000 to 20,000 TCR beta sequences to specific HLA alleles. Three of the identified cytomegalovirus-associated TCR beta chains were confirmed in vitro to be specific for cytomegalovirus antigens. Some IMGT-functional V segments, including TRBV6-2 and TRBV6-3, could not be told apart with the 87-base-pair reads, so those segments were excluded. According to a later analysis, parvovirus B19, influenza, CMV and Epstein-Barr virus appeared linked to several top co-occurrence clusters. When HLA alleles, especially DR and DQ, strongly co-occurred, TCR associations were difficult to assign to individual alleles.

Preparation of the library involved the immunoSEQ multiplex PCR assay. A mixture of 60 forward primers for TCR Vbeta segments and 13 reverse primers for TCR Jbeta segments was used in the multiplex PCR. A multiplex PCR assay on genomic DNA amplified the CDR3 region of rearranged TCR beta genes. The amplified TCR beta libraries were sequenced on the Illumina HiSeq System as 87-base-pair reads. Concerning the study's data processing: In a later analysis, tens of millions of unique TCR beta chains were counted across the roughly 670 repertoires, and roughly 10 million of these chains were shared by at least two donors. A nearest-neighbor algorithm error-corrected the raw reads and collapsed the reads into unique sequences, merging closely related sequences to remove PCR and sequencing errors. CDR3 sequences were aligned to IMGT reference sequences to assign V, D and J gene segments. For a sequence to be retained, a match of at least six nucleotides was required to both a V gene segment and a J gene segment. A rearrangement counted as productive if the CDR3 had no stop codons and remained in frame with V and J, and every other rearrangement counted as non-productive. Following IMGT convention, CDR3 was defined as the stretch from the second conserved V-encoded cysteine up to the conserved J-encoded phenylalanine. The earlier analysis of about 590 of the donors excluded sequences that lacked an unambiguous match to a single V gene segment. In an earlier analysis of 500 to 750 of the donors, V segments were called functional above 56.7% productive rearrangements and were called segregating when the between-donor standard deviation exceeded 5%. To diagnose cytomegalovirus status from the catalog of TCR beta chain sequences, a statistical classification framework was built. In a later analysis, TCR nucleotide sequences were compared against IMGT/GENE-DB human TR gene sequences so that V and J genes could be assigned. In a later analysis, CDR3 sequences and most-parsimonious VDJ recombination scenarios were assigned using the TCRdist pipeline. In a later analysis, every TCR beta chain was defined by the combination of its CDR3 amino acid sequence and its V-gene family, and reads without a unique V-gene family were dropped. To address suspected cross-contamination and a sequencing artifact, a later analysis removed under 600 highly shared, low-generation-probability nucleotide sequences. In a later analysis, a clonal expansion index was calculated for each public chain from normalized within-repertoire ranks of inferred template counts. In a later analysis, generation probabilities were computed using a VDJ recombination model fitted to out-of-frame rearrangements, and the results were checked against IGoR. Hypergeometric tests were used in a later analysis to score TCR-TCR, TCR-HLA and TCR-CMV co-occurrence, with a repertoire-size bias correction applied to the TCR pairs. A later analysis estimated false discovery rates by permuting HLA or CMV assignments 20 times. In a later analysis, co-occurring TCRs were grouped using DBSCAN, and TCRdist sequence similarity was added for clustering within HLA-allele-positive subsets. Co-occurrence clustering excluded repertoires with fewer than 30,000 or more than 120,000 public chains, plus five with anomalous nucleotide sharing. TCRdb stores this immuneACCESS table with in-frame sequences only. Part of the clones is absent; in the studies checked, under half of the shortfall reflects unresolved V genes, and no reason is known for the rest. Clonal size and the V and J genes are those of that table, whereas D and trimming came from the DNA. The sample table contains approximately 130,000 clones; only one count was recorded for roughly 79% of them. The ten largest account for roughly 2.4% of the sample.

In total, roughly 710 healthy bone marrow donors made up the cohort. Cohort members were all nominally healthy when sampled, although unrecorded immune exposures were likely present. The donor tested CMV seronegative and was one of the 352 seronegative cohort members. A peripheral blood sample was provided by each donor, and peripheral blood mononuclear cells were used for TCR beta sequencing. Genomic DNA extraction from the blood cell samples was performed with the Qiagen DNeasy Blood Extraction Kit. The junction shows trimming of 3 bases on V and 8 bases on J, plus 16 bases between the germline ends. The CDR3 holds 15 amino acids from the cysteine to the phenylalanine. Of the read, only the CDR3 DNA is kept; its 45 bases are in frame from base 1. CDR1 and CDR2 are drawn from the germline V gene: MGHRA, YSYEKL. Comments on this clone: The antigen it binds to is not known. No base quality information exists; no much larger clone differs at one position.

The sequencing input was PBMCs. The source of this sequence is a woman in her thirties or forties in good health and CMV-seronegative. The V and J segments used are TRBV4-1 and TRBJ1-4; the D gene cannot be resolved reliably. This receptor carries the CDR3 CASSQLQQIKEKLFF. The DNA sequence follows: TGCGCCAGCAGCCAGCTACAGCAGATTAAGGAAAAACTGTTTTTT.